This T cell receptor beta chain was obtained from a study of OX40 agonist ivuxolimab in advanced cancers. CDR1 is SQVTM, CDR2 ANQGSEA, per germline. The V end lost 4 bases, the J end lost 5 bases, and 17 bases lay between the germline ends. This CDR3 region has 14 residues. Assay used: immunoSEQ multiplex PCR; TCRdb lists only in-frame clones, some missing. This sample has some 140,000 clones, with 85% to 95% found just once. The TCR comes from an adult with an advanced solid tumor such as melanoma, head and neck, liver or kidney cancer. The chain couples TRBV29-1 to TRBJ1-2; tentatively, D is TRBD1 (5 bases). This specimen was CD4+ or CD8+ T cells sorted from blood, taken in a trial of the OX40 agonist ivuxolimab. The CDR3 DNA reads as TGCAGCGTTGTTGCGGGGGACTTTGGGTATGGCTACACCTTC. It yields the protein CSVVAGDFGYGYTF.